The clone carrying this T cell receptor (beta chain) showed up many times. Its matching antigen is unknown. The data belong to a study of molecular identifiers for immune sequencing clone quantification. Study conclusions and caveats: Barcode collisions between identical TCR molecules could shrink estimates of highly expanded clone sizes.

CDR3 length equals 13 residues. The V end was cut by 2 bases, the J end by 3 bases, with 8 bases between. The germline V gene encodes CDR1 MNHEY and CDR2 SMNVEV (reference sequence). Each CDR3 protein gets one entry after TCRdb re-called the PCR reads with MiXCR. The data contain some 66,000 distinct CDR3 sequences, 19% of them singletons. This TCR derives from a human donor in good health. Some libraries in this study had Jurkat cell RNA spiked in. The sample comprised naive CD8+ T cells from blood, with Jurkat cell RNA spiked in. The subset was: FACS-sorted CD8+CD4-CCR7+CD45RA+ naive T cells. The chain joins TRBV27 to TRBJ2-7; D not certain. CDR3 DNA: TGTGCCAGCAGTTTAAGTGTCGGCTACGAGCAGTACTTC. As protein: CASSLSVGYEQYF.